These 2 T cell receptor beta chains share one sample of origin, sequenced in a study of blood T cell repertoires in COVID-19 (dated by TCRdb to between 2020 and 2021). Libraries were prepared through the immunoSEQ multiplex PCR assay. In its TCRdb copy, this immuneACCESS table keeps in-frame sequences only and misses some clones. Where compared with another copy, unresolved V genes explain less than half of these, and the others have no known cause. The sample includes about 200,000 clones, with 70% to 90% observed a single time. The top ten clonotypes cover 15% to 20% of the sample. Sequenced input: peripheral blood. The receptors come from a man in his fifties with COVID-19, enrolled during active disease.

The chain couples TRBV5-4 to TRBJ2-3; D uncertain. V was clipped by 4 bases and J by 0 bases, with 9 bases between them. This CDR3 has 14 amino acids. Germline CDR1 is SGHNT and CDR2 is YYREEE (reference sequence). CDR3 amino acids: CASSQRVSTDTQYF. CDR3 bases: TGTGCCAGCAGCCAACGGGTCAGCACAGATACGCAGTATTTT.

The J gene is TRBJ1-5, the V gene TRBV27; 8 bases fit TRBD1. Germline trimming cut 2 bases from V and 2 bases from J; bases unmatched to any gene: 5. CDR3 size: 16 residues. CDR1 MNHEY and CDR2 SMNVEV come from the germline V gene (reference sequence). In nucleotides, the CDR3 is TGTGCCAGCAGTTTAGGGGCAGGGGGCGGCAATCAGCCCCAGCATTTT. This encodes CASSLGAGGGNQPQHF.